Listed below are T cell receptor beta chains from one sample, sequenced in a study of spatial heterogeneity in lung cancer. TCRdb ran MiXCR on the 5' RACE reads and lists one entry per CDR3 protein. Among about 52,000 distinct CDR3 sequences listed, 6.5% to 7.5% were seen once. The sequencing used PBMCs, collected at follow-up. The source is a female donor with early-stage non-small cell lung cancer. Each CDR3 is given with its conserved first and last residue. D genes are given only for firm matches. A clone size is listed for some rows: how often the clone was seen (once, few, many), or a class if it is expanded.

D gene: NA; J gene: TRBJ2-1; clone size: many; V gene: TRBV18; CDR3 DNA: TGTGCCAGCTCACCACCGTCGCAGGGGCAAAATGAGCAGTTCTTC; CDR3 protein: CASSPPSQGQNEQFF
D gene: TRBD2; J gene: TRBJ2-3; clone size: many; V gene: TRBV7-9; CDR3 DNA: TGTGCCAGCAGCCGAGGACTAGGACATTCAGATACGCAGTATTTT; CDR3 protein: CASSRGLGHSDTQYF
D gene: TRBD2; J gene: TRBJ2-7; clone size: many; V gene: TRBV28; CDR3 DNA: TGTGCCAGCAGTCCAGGACTAGCGGGGGGTTATTACGAGCAGTACTTC; CDR3 protein: CASSPGLAGGYYEQYF
D gene: NA; J gene: TRBJ2-5; clone size: many; V gene: TRBV20-1; CDR3 DNA: TGCAGTGCTAGAGCCAGGATACAAGAGACCCAGTACTTC; CDR3 protein: CSARARIQETQYF
D gene: NA; J gene: TRBJ2-3; clone size: NA; V gene: TRBV28; CDR3 DNA: TGTGCCAGCAGTTTACAGGGGTTTAGCACAGATACGCAGTATTTT; CDR3 protein: CASSLQGFSTDTQYF
D gene: TRBD2; J gene: TRBJ2-1; clone size: many; V gene: TRBV19; CDR3 DNA: TGTGCCAGTAGTTGGTGGCTAGCGGGGGGGCGCTCCTACAATGAGCAGTTCTTC; CDR3 protein: CASSWWLAGGRSYNEQFF
D gene: TRBD2; J gene: TRBJ2-1; clone size: many; V gene: TRBV6-2/TRBV6-3; CDR3 DNA: TGTGCCACCGATTTAGCGGGGCTGGGGGGTGAGCAGTTCTTC; CDR3 protein: CATDLAGLGGEQFF
D gene: NA; J gene: TRBJ2-5; clone size: many; V gene: TRBV5-1; CDR3 DNA: TGCGCCAGCCACAGGGATGAGGAGACCCAGTACTTC; CDR3 protein: CASHRDEETQYF
D gene: NA; J gene: TRBJ2-3; clone size: many; V gene: TRBV2; CDR3 DNA: TGTGCCAGCTGTGAGCAGGGAGGCACAGATACGCAGTATTTT; CDR3 protein: CASCEQGGTDTQYF
D gene: NA; J gene: TRBJ2-2; clone size: many; V gene: TRBV12-3/TRBV12-4; CDR3 DNA: TGTGCCAGCAGTTTCTGGGCCGGGGACGGGGAGCTGTTTTTT; CDR3 protein: CASSFWAGDGELFF
D gene: TRBD1; J gene: TRBJ2-7; clone size: many; V gene: TRBV28; CDR3 DNA: TGTGCCAGCAGTTTAGGGGACAGGGGGCTATACGAGCAGTACTTC; CDR3 protein: CASSLGDRGLYEQYF
D gene: TRBD1; J gene: TRBJ2-1; clone size: many; V gene: TRBV5-1; CDR3 DNA: TGCGCCAGCAGCTCCGGACAGGGGTTATCTCGGGAGCAGTTCTTC; CDR3 protein: CASSSGQGLSREQFF
D gene: NA; J gene: TRBJ1-1; clone size: many; V gene: TRBV3-1; CDR3 DNA: TGTGCCAGCAGCCAATACAGTGAAGCTTTCTTT; CDR3 protein: CASSQYSEAFF
D gene: NA; J gene: TRBJ2-2; clone size: many; V gene: TRBV20-1; CDR3 DNA: TGCAGTGCTCGAACGGGTGGGGAGAACACCGGGGAGCTGTTTTTT; CDR3 protein: CSARTGGENTGELFF